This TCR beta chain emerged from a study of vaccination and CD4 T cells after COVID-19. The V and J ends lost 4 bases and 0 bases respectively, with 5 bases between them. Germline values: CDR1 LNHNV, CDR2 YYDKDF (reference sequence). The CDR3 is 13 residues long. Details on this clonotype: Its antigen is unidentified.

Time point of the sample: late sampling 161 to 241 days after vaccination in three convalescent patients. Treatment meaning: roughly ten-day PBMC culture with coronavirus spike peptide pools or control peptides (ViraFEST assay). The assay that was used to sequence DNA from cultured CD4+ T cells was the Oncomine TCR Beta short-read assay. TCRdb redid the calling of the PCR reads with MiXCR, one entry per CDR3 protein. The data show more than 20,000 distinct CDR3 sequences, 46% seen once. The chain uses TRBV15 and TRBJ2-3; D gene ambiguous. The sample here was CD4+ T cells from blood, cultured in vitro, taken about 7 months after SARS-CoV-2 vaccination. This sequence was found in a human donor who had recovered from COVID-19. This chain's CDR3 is CATSIDSTDTQYF. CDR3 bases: TGTGCCACCAGCATAGATAGCACAGATACGCAGTATTTT.